The clone carrying this TCR beta chain was seen more than once but under ten times. Its antigen is undetermined. This specimen comes from a study of T cells after yellow fever vaccination. Regarding the study as a whole: Post-booster samples contained most primary-vaccination clones (approximately 96% CD4, about 87% CD8).

The CDR3 sequence is 16 residues long. J lost 2 bases, V lost 5 bases, and 12 bases had no gene match. TCRdb reprocessed the 5' RACE reads with MiXCR, giving one entry per CDR3 protein. The data contain more than 350,000 distinct CDR3 sequences, around 10% of them seen just once; the ten biggest clones take up roughly a sixth. This sequence originates from a man aged 18 to 30 who received the YFV17D yellow fever vaccine. This sample comprised PBMCs, obtained on the day of the first yellow fever vaccination. This chain joins TRBV12-3 or TRBV12-4 and TRBJ2-7; 7 bases agree with TRBD1. The CDR3 here is CASSHLRGQGAYEQYF. Here the CDR3 DNA reads TGTGCCAGCAGTCATCTTAGGGGGCAAGGAGCCTACGAGCAGTACTTC.